This T cell receptor beta chain emerged from a study of T cell responses to AZD1222 COVID-19 vaccine. Trimming removed 5 bases at V and 0 bases at J, with 17 bases between. The CDR3 is 18 residues long. The germline gives CDR1 MNHEY, CDR2 SMNVEV (reference sequence). Notes on this clone: The antigen is unknown.

Overall study results and limits: In a largely white British group with more females than males, clonal diversity was possibly underestimated.

Using immunoSEQ multiplex PCR, the repertoire was profiled, and TCRdb retains in-frame clones only, with some absent. The table shows tens of thousands of clones, with approximately 88% occurring only once. The chain joins TRBV27 to TRBJ1-6; D is perhaps TRBD1 (5 bases). The source material was peripheral blood, sampled on day 0 of AZD1222 vaccination. This sequence originates from an adult in good health. The CDR3 reads CASSKLSGLSSYNSPLHF. CDR3 bases: TGTGCCAGCAGTAAACTATCAGGGTTAAGCTCCTATAATTCACCCCTCCACTTT.